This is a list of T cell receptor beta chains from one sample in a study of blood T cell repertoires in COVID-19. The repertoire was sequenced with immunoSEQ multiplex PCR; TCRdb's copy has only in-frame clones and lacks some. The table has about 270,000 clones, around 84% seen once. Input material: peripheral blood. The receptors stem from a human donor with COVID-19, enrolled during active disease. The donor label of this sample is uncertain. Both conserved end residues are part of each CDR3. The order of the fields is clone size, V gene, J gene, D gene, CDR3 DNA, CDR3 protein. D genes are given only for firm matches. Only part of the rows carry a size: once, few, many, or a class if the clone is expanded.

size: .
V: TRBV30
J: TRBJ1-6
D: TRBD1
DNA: TGTGCCTGGTCCCCGGACAGGGGCATCTATTCACCCCTCCACTTT
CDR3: CAWSPDRGIYSPLHF

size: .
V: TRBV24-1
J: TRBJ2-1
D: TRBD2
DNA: TGTGCCACCACAAAGGTGGGGAGGGAGAGCTCCTACAATGAGCAGTTCTTC
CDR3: CATTKVGRESSYNEQFF

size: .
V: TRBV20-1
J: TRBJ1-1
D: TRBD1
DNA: TGCAGTGCTAGTCCCGGGACAGGACCGCTAGCTGAAGCTTTCTTT
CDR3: CSASPGTGPLAEAFF

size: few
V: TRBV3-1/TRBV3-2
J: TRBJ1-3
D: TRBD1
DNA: TGTGCCAGCAGCCGCGGACAGGGACCCTCTGGAAACACCATATATTTT
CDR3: CASSRGQGPSGNTIYF

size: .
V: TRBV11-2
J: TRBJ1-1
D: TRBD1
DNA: TGTGCCAGCAACCGTCCCACAGGGGCTAACACTGAAGCTTTCTTT
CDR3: CASNRPTGANTEAFF

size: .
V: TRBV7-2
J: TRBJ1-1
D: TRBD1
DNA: TGTGCCAGCAGCCGGGACAGGGGGTTGCACACTGAAGCTTTCTTT
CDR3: CASSRDRGLHTEAFF

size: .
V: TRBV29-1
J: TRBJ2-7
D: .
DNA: TGCAGCGCAGGAGGTCCCGCCCCTCTCGAGCAGTACTTC
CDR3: CSAGGPAPLEQYF

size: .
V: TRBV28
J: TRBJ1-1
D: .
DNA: TGTGCCAGCAGCAGATCTGAAGCTTTCTTT
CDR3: CASSRSEAFF

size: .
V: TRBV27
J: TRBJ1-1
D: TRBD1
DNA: TGTGCCAGCACCTGGAGACTAGACAGGGGGCGGACTGAAGCTTTCTTT
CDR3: CASTWRLDRGRTEAFF

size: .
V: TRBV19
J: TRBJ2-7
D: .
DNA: TGTGCCAGTAGTATCAGGGATAGCGAGCAGTACTTC
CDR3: CASSIRDSEQYF

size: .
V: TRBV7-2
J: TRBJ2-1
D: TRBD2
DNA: TGTGCCAGCAGCCCTCCAACCGGGACTAGCGTCTACAATGAGCAGTTCTTC
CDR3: CASSPPTGTSVYNEQFF

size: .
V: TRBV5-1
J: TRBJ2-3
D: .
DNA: TGCGCCAGCAGCCCCCGGGTCACAGATACGCAGTATTTT
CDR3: CASSPRVTDTQYF

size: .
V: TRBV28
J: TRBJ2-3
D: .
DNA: TGTGCCAGCAGTTTAACGGGTTACACAGATACGCAGTATTTT
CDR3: CASSLTGYTDTQYF

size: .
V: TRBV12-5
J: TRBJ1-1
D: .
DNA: TGTGCTAGTGGTTTTTTGGAGGGCACTGAAGCTTTCTTT
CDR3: CASGFLEGTEAFF

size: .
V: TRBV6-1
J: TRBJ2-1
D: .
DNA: TGTGCCAGCAGTGAGTCCCGGGACTACAATGAGCAGTTCTTC
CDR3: CASSESRDYNEQFF

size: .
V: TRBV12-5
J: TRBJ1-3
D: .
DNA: TGTGCTAGTGGTGTCGGGACAGGAAACACCATATATTTT
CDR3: CASGVGTGNTIYF

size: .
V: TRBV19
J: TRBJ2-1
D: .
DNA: TGTGCCAGTAGTCTGGAGGGCCATAAGTACAATGAGCAGTTCTTC
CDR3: CASSLEGHKYNEQFF

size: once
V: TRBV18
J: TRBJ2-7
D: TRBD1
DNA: TGTGCCAGCTCACTGGGACAGTCGAACGAGCAGTACTTC
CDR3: CASSLGQSNEQYF

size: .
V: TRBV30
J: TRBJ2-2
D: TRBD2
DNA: TGTGCCTGGAGTAGGCTAGCGGAATTTACCGGGGAGCTGTTTTTT
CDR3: CAWSRLAEFTGELFF

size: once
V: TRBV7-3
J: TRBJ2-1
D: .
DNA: TGTGCCAGCAGCTCCTCGAGAGGGGGTGAGCAGTTCTTC
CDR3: CASSSSRGGEQFF

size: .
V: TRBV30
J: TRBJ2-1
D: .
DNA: TGTGCCTGGACCCTAACCCCCGGTGAGCAGTTCTTC
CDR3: CAWTLTPGEQFF

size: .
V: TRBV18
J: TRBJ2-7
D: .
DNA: TGTGCCAGCTCACCACCGCTGCAGGGGTATGGGCAGTACTTC
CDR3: CASSPPLQGYGQYF

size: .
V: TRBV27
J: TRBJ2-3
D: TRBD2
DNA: TGTGCCAGCAGTCAGGGACTAGCGGGAATCCCAGATACGCAGTATTTT
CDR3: CASSQGLAGIPDTQYF

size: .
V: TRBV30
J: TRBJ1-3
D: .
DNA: TGTGCCTGGAGTGTCCTTGGAAACACCATATATTTT
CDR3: CAWSVLGNTIYF

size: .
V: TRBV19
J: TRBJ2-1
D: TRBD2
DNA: TGTGCCAGTAGTTCCAGCGGGAGGGGAGACAATGAGCAGTTCTTC
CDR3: CASSSSGRGDNEQFF

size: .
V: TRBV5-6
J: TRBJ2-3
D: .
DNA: TGTGCCAGCAGCTTGGGAGCGGGTAGCACAGATACGCAGTATTTT
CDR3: CASSLGAGSTDTQYF

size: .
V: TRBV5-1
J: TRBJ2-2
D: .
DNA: TGCGCCAGCAGCATTGACAGGAACACCGGGGAGCTGTTTTTT
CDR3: CASSIDRNTGELFF

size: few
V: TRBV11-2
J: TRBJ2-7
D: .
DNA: TGTGCCAGCAGCCCCCTAGCCTCACGGGCCGAGCAGTACTTC
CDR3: CASSPLASRAEQYF

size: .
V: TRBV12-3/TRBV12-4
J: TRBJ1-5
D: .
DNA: TGTGCCAGCAGTTTTTCGTCGGTTCAGCCCCAGCATTTT
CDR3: CASSFSSVQPQHF

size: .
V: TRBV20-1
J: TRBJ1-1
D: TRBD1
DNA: TGCAGTGCTAGTTGGCAGGGGGTAGGTAGCACTGAAGCTTTCTTT
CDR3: CSASWQGVGSTEAFF

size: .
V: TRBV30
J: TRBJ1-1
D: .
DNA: TGTGCCTGGAGTGTAGCGGTTGAAGCTTTCTTT
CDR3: CAWSVAVEAFF

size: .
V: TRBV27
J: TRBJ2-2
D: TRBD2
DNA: TGTGCCAGCAGGCCGACTAGCGGGAGAACCGGGGAGCTGTTTTTT
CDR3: CASRPTSGRTGELFF

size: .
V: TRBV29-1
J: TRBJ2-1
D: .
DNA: TGCAGCGCCATGGGGAGGCCAGCCCCGAACAATGAGCAGTTCTTC
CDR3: CSAMGRPAPNNEQFF

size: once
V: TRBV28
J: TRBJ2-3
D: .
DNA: TGTGCCAGCAGCCCTTTCCGGGACCACGGGCGGGGTGATACGCAGTATTTT
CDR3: CASSPFRDHGRGDTQYF

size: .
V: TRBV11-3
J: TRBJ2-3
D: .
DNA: TGTGCCAGCAGCTTAAGGCAGGGATTCACAGATACGCAGTATTTT
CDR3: CASSLRQGFTDTQYF

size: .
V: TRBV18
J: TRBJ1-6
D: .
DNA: TGTGCCAGCTCACCACGAAGTCCAGCAGGGTTGGATTTCTATAATTCACCCCTCCACTTT
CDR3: CASSPRSPAGLDFYNSPLHF

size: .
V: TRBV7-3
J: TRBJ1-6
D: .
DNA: TGTGCCAGCAGCTTCCAGGGCCCCAATTCACCCCTCCACTTT
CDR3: CASSFQGPNSPLHF

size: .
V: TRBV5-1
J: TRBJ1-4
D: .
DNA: TGCGCCAGCAGTCAGGACAGTAGTGCTGAAAAACTGTTTTTT
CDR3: CASSQDSSAEKLFF

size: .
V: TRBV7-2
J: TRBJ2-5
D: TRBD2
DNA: TGTGCCAGCAGCCGGCCGGGACTAGCGGGAGGGCCTTCAGAGACCCAGTACTTC
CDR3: CASSRPGLAGGPSETQYF

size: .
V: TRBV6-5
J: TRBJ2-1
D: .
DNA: TGTGCCAGCAGTTACGGGCGGGATGGTAATGAGCAGTTCTTC
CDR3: CASSYGRDGNEQFF

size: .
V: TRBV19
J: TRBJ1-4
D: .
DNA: TGTGCCAGTAGCCCGCTCGTGGCCCAAATCTTTAATGAAAAACTGTTTTTT
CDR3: CASSPLVAQIFNEKLFF

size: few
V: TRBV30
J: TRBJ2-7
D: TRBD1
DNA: TGTGCCTGGAGGGGACAGGGTCCCTACGAGCAGTACTTC
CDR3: CAWRGQGPYEQYF

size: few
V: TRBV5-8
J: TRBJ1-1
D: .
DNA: TGTGCCAGCAGTTTTGTCCGGGACATGAACACTGAAGCTTTCTTT
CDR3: CASSFVRDMNTEAFF

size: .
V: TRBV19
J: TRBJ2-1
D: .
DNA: TGTGCCAGTAGTATAGATATGTTCGGCTACAATGAGCAGTTCTTC
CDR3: CASSIDMFGYNEQFF

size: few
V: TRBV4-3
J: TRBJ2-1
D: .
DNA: TGCGCCAGCAGCCGCCGTTATTCTACTCTCTACAATGAGCAGTTCTTC
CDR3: CASSRRYSTLYNEQFF

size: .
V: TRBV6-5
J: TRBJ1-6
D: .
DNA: TGTGCCAGCAGTTACCGTGGACTCGAGAATTCACCCCTCCACTTT
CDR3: CASSYRGLENSPLHF

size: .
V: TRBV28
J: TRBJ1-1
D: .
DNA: TGTGCCAGCTACTCCCAGGGGCTCCGTATGAACACTGAAGCTTTCTTT
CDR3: CASYSQGLRMNTEAFF

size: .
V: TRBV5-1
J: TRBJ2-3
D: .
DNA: TGCGCCAGCAGCGGCGCCGGGACTGTGTCTTCCACAGATACGCAGTATTTT
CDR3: CASSGAGTVSSTDTQYF

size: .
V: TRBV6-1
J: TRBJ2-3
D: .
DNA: TGTGCCAGCAGTGAAGGGTGGGCCACAGATACGCAGTATTTT
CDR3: CASSEGWATDTQYF

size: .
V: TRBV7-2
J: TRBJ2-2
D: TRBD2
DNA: TGTGCCAGCAGCCCCTGGGGACTAGGAGAGACCGGGGAGCTGTTTTTT
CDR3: CASSPWGLGETGELFF

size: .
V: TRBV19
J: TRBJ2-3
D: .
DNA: TGTGCCAGTAGTAGACGGGACATCACAGATACGCAGTATTTT
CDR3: CASSRRDITDTQYF

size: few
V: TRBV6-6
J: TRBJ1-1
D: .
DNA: TGTGCCAGCAGTTACTCGAGCGGGGCGAACACTGAAGCTTTCTTT
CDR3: CASSYSSGANTEAFF

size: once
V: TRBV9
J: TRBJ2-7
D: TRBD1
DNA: TGTGCCAGCGCTGTCGGTCTGGGACAGTCCTACGAGCAGTACTTC
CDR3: CASAVGLGQSYEQYF

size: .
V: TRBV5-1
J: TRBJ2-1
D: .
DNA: TGCGCCAGCAGCTTGGCCGGGGCAGGGGCGGATGAGCAGTTCTTC
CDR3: CASSLAGAGADEQFF

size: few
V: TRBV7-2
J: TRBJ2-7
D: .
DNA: TGTGCCAGCAGCTTGGGACAGACTAGTGTCGTCTACGAGCAGTACTTC
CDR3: CASSLGQTSVVYEQYF